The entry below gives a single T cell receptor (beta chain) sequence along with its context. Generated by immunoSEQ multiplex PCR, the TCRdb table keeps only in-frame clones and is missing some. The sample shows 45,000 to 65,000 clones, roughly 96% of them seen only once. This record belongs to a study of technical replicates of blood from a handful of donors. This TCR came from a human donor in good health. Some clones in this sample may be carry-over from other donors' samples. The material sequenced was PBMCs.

The CDR3 nucleotides are TGTGCCAGCAGTTCTCAGGGCTCCGAAGCTTTCTTT. Translating it yields CASSSQGSEAFF. The chain employs TRBV6-6 and TRBJ1-1; D is perhaps TRBD1 (5 bases). The CDR3 is 12 amino acids. V was clipped by 4 bases and J by 8 bases, with 11 bases between them. Germline V gene lookup returns CDR1 MNHNY and CDR2 SVGAGI (reference sequence).